The sequence of this T cell receptor beta chain was determined in a study of T-cell reconstitution after alpha-beta-depleted transplantation in children. From germline, CDR1 is ENHRY and CDR2 SYGVKD. V was shortened by 6 bases and J by 0 bases, with 16 bases between the two germline ends. The length of the CDR3 is 16 residues. This clonotype showed up just a few times. Unique molecular identifiers were used to barcode this TCRbeta library. Each CDR3 protein is one row after TCRdb ran MiXCR on the PCR reads. The sample has 600,000 to 700,000 distinct CDR3 sequences; about 15% are singletons. The gene calls are TRBV10-3 and TRBJ2-3, with D uncertain. This TCR derives from a human donor who donated a stem cell graft to a child with acute myeloid leukemia. This sample comprised PBMCs from the stem cell graft donor, obtained from the stem cell graft. This CDR3 reads CAIRSDEDASTDTQYF. The CDR3 DNA reads as TGTGCCATCAGGTCTGACGAGGACGCCAGCACAGATACGCAGTATTTT.